This T cell receptor beta chain was profiled in a study of T cell responses to AZD1222 COVID-19 vaccine. Regarding the study as a whole: The sample set comprised mostly white British donors with more females, and clonal diversity was possibly underestimated. Elevations in Spike-specific TCR breadth and depth followed administration of two AZD1222 doses. Regions left unmutated in variants are reportedly the target of nearly half of spike-specific TCRs.

The length of the CDR3 is 14 residues. Germline V gene sequence: CDR1 GTSNPN, CDR2 SVGIG (reference sequence). V lost 5 bases and J lost 4, with 17 bases in between. TCRdb's copy holds only in-frame clones and misses some; the assay was immunoSEQ multiplex PCR. The sample shows about 100,000 clones, about 90% of them seen only once. With respect to this clone: Its antigen is as yet unknown.

The study pooled second doses at about 4 or about 12 weeks. The chain employs TRBV30 and TRBJ2-5; D might be TRBD1 or TRBD2, each matching 5 bases. The receptor was derived from an adult who received the AZD1222 COVID-19 vaccine. The sample in question was peripheral blood, obtained 28 days after the second AZD1222 dose. The CDR3 DNA follows: TGTGCCTGGTCGGCAGGGACGGTAGGAGAGACCCAGTACTTC. Amino acids: CAWSAGTVGETQYF.